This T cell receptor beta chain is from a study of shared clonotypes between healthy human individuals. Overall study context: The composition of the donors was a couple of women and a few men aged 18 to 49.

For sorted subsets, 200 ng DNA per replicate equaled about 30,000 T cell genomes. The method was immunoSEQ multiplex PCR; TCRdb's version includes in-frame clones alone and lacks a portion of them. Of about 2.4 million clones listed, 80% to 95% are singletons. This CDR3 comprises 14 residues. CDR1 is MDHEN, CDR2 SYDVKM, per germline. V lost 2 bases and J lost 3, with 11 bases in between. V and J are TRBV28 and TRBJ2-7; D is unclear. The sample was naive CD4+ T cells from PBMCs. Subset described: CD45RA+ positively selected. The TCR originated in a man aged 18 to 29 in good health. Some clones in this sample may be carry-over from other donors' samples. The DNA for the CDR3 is TGTGCCAGCAGTTTAAGCATGGAAGACTACGAGCAGTACTTC. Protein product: CASSLSMEDYEQYF.